Here is one T cell receptor beta chain with its context. The sample belongs to a study of blood T cell repertoires in COVID-19. Sequencing used immunoSEQ multiplex PCR; TCRdb keeps in-frame clones, though not all of them. The repertoire consists of about 270,000 clones, with around 84% occurring once and the leading ten covering around 15%. Germline V gene sequence: CDR1 SGHKS, CDR2 YYEKEE (reference sequence). V lost 0 bases, J lost 1 base, and 12 bases stayed unmatched. The CDR3 covers 19 residues. The chain is built from TRBV5-5 and TRBJ1-5; 8 bases are a match to TRBD1. This receptor was identified in a man younger than 35 who had recovered from COVID-19. Sequencing was done on a sample of PBMCs or T cells enriched from blood (not recorded which). CDR3 DNA: TGTGCCAGCAGCTTGGGGACAGGGAGTAGTTTTTTAAGCAATCAGCCCCAGCATTTT. This sequence encodes CASSLGTGSSFLSNQPQHF.